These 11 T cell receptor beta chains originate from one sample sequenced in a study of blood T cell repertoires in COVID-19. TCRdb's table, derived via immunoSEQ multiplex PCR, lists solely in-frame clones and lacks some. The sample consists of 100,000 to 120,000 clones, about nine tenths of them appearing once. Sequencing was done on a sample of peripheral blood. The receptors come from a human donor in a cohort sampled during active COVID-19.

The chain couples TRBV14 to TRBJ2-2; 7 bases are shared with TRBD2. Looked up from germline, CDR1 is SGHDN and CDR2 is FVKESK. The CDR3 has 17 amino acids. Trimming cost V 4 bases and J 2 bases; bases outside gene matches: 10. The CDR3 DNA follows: TGTGCCAGCAGCCGAGATCTCAGCGGGGCAAACACCGGGGAGCTGTTTTTT. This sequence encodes CASSRDLSGANTGELFF. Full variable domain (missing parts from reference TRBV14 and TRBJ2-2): EAGVTQFPSHSVIEKGQTVTLRCDPISGHDNLYWYRRVMGKEIKFLLHFVKESKQDESGMPNNRFLAERTGGTYSTLKVQPAELEDSGVYFCASSRDLSGANTGELFFGEGSRLTVL.

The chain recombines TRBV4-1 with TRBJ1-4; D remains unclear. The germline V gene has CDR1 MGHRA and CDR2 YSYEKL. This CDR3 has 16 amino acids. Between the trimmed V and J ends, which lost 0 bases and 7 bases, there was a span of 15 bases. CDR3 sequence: CASSQDYMVRGEKLFF. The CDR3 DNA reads TGCGCCAGCAGCCAAGATTACATGGTCCGTGGTGAAAAACTGTTTTTT.

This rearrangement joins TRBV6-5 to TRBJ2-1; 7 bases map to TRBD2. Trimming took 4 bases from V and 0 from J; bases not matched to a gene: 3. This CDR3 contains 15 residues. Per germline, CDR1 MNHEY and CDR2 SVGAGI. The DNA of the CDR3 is TGTGCCAGCAGTTTAAAGCGGGGCTCCTACAATGAGCAGTTCTTC. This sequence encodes CASSLKRGSYNEQFF.

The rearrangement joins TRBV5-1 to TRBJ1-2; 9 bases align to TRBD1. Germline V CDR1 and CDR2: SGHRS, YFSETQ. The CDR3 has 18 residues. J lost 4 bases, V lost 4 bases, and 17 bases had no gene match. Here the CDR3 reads CASSQTPSGTGRGYGYTF. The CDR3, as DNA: TGCGCCAGCAGCCAGACTCCGTCCGGGACAGGGAGGGGCTATGGCTACACCTTC.

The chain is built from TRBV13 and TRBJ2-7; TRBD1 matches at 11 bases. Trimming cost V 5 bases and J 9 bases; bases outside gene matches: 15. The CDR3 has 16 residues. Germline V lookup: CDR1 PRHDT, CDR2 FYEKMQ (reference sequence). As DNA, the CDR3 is TGTGCCAGCAGCACCCGGACAGGGGGCTCGGATTTTAGGCAGTACTTC. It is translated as CASSTRTGGSDFRQYF.

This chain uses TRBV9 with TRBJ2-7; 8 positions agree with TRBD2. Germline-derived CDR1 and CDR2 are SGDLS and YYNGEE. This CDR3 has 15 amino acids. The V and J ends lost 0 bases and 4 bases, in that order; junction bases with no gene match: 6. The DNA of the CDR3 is TGTGCCAGCAGCGTAGCGTACGGGAGGGAGTACGAGCAGTACTTC. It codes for CASSVAYGREYEQYF.

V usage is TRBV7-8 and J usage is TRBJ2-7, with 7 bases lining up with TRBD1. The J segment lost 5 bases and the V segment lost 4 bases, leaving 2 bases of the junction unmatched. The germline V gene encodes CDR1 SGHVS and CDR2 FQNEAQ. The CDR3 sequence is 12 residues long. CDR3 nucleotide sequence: TGTGCCAGCAGCTATGGGACAGACGAGCAGTACTTC. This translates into CASSYGTDEQYF.

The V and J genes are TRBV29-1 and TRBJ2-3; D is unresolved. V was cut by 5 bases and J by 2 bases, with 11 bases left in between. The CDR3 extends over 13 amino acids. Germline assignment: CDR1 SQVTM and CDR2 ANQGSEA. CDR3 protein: CSVSVQATDTQYF. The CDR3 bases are TGCAGCGTTTCCGTCCAGGCCACAGATACGCAGTATTTT.

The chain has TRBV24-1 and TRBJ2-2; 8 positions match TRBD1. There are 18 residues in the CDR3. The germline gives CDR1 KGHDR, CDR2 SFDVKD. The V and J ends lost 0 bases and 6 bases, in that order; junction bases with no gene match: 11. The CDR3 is CATSDLVLAGGLAGELFF. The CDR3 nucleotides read TGTGCCACCAGTGATTTGGTCCTGGCAGGGGGCCTGGCCGGGGAGCTGTTTTTT.

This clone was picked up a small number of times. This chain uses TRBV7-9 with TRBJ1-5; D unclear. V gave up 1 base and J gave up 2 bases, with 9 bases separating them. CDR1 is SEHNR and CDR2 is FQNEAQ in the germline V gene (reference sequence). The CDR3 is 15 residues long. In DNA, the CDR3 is TGTGCCAGCAGCTTAGGCCTGTCGGGCAATCAGCCCCAGCATTTT. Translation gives CASSLGLSGNQPQHF.

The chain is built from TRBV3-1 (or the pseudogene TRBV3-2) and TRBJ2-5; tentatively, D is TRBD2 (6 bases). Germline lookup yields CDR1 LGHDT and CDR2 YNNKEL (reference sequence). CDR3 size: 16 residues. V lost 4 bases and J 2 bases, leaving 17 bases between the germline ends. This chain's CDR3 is CASSPYSGTVQETQYF. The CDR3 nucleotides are TGTGCCAGCAGCCCCTACTCCGGGACTGTACAAGAGACCCAGTACTTC.